One and the same sample provided the 14 T cell receptor beta chains below, sequenced in a study of neurological immune-mediated disorders. TCRdb re-derived calls from the 5' RACE reads in MiXCR, one entry per CDR3 protein. Counted here are roughly 60,000 distinct CDR3 sequences, approximately 3.5% occurring once; the ten biggest clones make up around 3.1%. The material sequenced was PBMCs. These receptors came from a woman aged 25 to 39 with multiple sclerosis.

This clonotype was seen repeatedly, ten times or more. J is TRBJ2-7 and V is TRBV15; D is perhaps TRBD1 (6 bases). The germline CDR1 and CDR2 sequences are LNHNV and YYDKDF (reference sequence). V was shortened by 1 base and J by 7 bases, with 20 bases between the two germline ends. This CDR3 has 16 residues. The CDR3 region is CATSRGSARGYGEQYF. The CDR3, as DNA: TGTGCCACCAGCAGAGGTTCGGCCAGGGGCTACGGAGAGCAGTACTTC.

This clonotype was seen more than once but under ten times. The chain couples TRBV20-1 to TRBJ2-1; D call uncertain. Per the germline V gene, CDR1 is DFQATT and CDR2 is SNEGSKA (reference sequence). This CDR3 is 15 amino acids long. Trimming pared 3 bases from V and 0 bases from J, leaving 12 bases between. CDR3 in DNA: TGCAGTGCTAGTAGTGGGTACGCCTCCTACAATGAGCAGTTCTTC. Encoded protein: CSASSGYASYNEQFF.

This clonotype was detected ten times or more. A much larger clone sits a single nucleotide away, making a read error possible. J is TRBJ1-2 and V is TRBV9; no clear D. This CDR3 region has 13 residues. From germline, CDR1 is SGDLS and CDR2 YYNGEE. V was clipped by 3 bases and J by 3 bases, with 9 bases between them. DNA of the CDR3: TGTGCCAGCAGCGCTCGAAAAGACTATGGCTACACCTTC. It translates to CASSARKDYGYTF.

This clonotype was observed many times. The DNA of the CDR3 is TGTGCCAGCAGGCGACAGGGGTTCCCCACAGATACGCAGTATTTT. This gives the protein CASRRQGFPTDTQYF. The rearrangement joins TRBV6-5 to TRBJ2-3, with TRBD1 identical over 8 bases. The germline V gene encodes CDR1 MNHEY and CDR2 SVGAGI. Trimming at V came to 6 bases and at J to 2 bases, leaving 7 bases not matched to a gene. The CDR3 has 15 amino acids.

This clonotype occurred many times. This chain uses TRBV28 with TRBJ2-5; the match to TRBD2 covers 12 bases. This CDR3 region has 15 residues. V lost 5 bases and J lost 5; bases outside the gene matches: 6. Germline loops: CDR1 MDHEN, CDR2 SYDVKM. This CDR3 is CASSLAGGPFETQYF. The CDR3 DNA reads as TGTGCCAGCAGTCTAGCGGGAGGGCCGTTCGAGACCCAGTACTTC. The variable domain in full, with the rest retrieved from reference TRBV28 and TRBJ2-5, is DVKVTQSSRYLVKRTGEKVFLECVQDMDHENMFWYRQDPGLGLRLIYFSYDVKMKEKGDIPEGYSVSREKKERFSLILESASTNQTSMYLCASSLAGGPFETQYFGPGTRLLVL.

This clonotype was found many times. CDR3 sequence: CASRGGQEGDEQYF. The CDR3 bases are TGTGCCAGCAGGGGCGGACAGGAGGGAGACGAGCAGTACTTC. This chain joins TRBV7-9 and TRBJ2-7; D may be TRBD1 (7 bases). Germline CDR1 and CDR2: SEHNR and FQNEAQ (reference sequence). This CDR3 is built from 14 residues. The germline V and J ends were trimmed by 6 bases and 5 bases, with 17 bases remaining between them.

This clonotype has at least ten counts. The chain joins TRBV6-5 to TRBJ2-7; 11 bases match TRBD2. The CDR3 is made up of 16 amino acids. The junction had 7 bases not matched to a gene; V was cut back by 2 bases and J by 4 bases. The germline V gene has CDR1 MNHEY and CDR2 SVGAGI. The CDR3 coding sequence is TGTGCCAGCAGTTACGCCACTAGCGGGAGTCTTTACGAGCAGTACTTC. Protein product: CASSYATSGSLYEQYF.

This clonotype was recorded at least ten times. This chain uses TRBV20-1 with TRBJ2-7, with 7 bases lining up with TRBD2. V shed 6 bases, J shed 1 base, and the junction held 9 bases outside the gene matches. Germline CDR1 reads DFQATT; CDR2 reads SNEGSKA (reference sequence). The CDR3 is made up of 14 amino acids. DNA of the CDR3: TGCAGTGCACCGGCCGGGGGGAGGTCCTACGAGCAGTACTTC. Translated, it gives CSAPAGGRSYEQYF.

This clonotype has a count of ten or more. The chain links TRBV5-1 to TRBJ1-2; 9 nucleotides align to TRBD1. The germline CDR1 and CDR2 sequences are SGHRS and YFSETQ. The CDR3 contains 14 residues. Trimming cost V 6 bases and J 5 bases; bases outside gene matches: 8. The CDR3 coding sequence is TGCGCCAGCACCGCGGACAGGGGCGAGTATGGCTACACCTTC. This encodes CASTADRGEYGYTF.

This clonotype has a count of ten or more. The chain is built from TRBV6-1 and TRBJ2-7, with a tentative D call TRBD1 (5 bases). The germline gives CDR1 MNHNS, CDR2 SASEGT. V shed 0 bases and J shed 1 base, with 10 bases lying between them. The CDR3 is 15 amino acids. CDR3 coding DNA: TGTGCCAGCAGTGAAGCGCTGACAGTTTCCTACGAGCAGTACTTC. Protein product: CASSEALTVSYEQYF.

This clonotype turned up a few times. This chain connects TRBV6-5 to TRBJ2-3; 13 nucleotides line up with TRBD2. The CDR3 contains 15 residues. Germline V gene data show CDR1 as MNHEY and CDR2 as SVGAGI. V lost 5 bases, J lost 9 bases, and 8 bases stayed unmatched. The CDR3 coding sequence is TGTGCCAGCAGTCAACTAGCGGGGGGGCCCCGCACGCAGTATTTT. Translated, it gives CASSQLAGGPRTQYF.

This clonotype was seen many times. The chain joins TRBV5-1 to TRBJ2-5; tentatively, D is TRBD1 or TRBD2 (5 bases each). V lost 4 bases to trimming and J lost 1 base, with 11 bases between them. In germline, CDR1 is SGHRS, CDR2 YFSETQ. The CDR3 has 14 residues. CDR3 sequence reads: CASSEAGTQETQYF. The DNA for the CDR3 is TGCGCCAGCAGCGAAGCCGGGACCCAAGAGACCCAGTACTTC.

Regarding this clonotype: A much larger clone lies one base from this, so it may be a read error. CDR3 amino acids: CASSTSEEQFF. CDR3 DNA: TGTGCCAGCTCAACTTCGGAGGAGCAGTTCTTC. This chain uses TRBV18 with TRBJ2-1, with D unresolved. CDR3 length equals 11 residues. The V and J ends lost 5 bases and 10 bases respectively, with 9 bases between them. CDR1 and CDR2 (germline): KGHSH, LQKENI.

This clonotype was picked up many times. This chain connects TRBV7-2 to TRBJ2-2, with D possibly matching TRBD2 (6 bases). With 5 bases removed from V and 6 bases from J, the gap between germline ends came to 22 bases. Germline V CDR1 and CDR2: SGHTA, FQGNSA. CDR3 size: 17 residues. The CDR3 bases are TGTGCCAGCAGCCCCCCGGGGCGCGGGGCGGGCCCCGGGGAGCTGTTTTTT. It encodes CASSPPGRGAGPGELFF.